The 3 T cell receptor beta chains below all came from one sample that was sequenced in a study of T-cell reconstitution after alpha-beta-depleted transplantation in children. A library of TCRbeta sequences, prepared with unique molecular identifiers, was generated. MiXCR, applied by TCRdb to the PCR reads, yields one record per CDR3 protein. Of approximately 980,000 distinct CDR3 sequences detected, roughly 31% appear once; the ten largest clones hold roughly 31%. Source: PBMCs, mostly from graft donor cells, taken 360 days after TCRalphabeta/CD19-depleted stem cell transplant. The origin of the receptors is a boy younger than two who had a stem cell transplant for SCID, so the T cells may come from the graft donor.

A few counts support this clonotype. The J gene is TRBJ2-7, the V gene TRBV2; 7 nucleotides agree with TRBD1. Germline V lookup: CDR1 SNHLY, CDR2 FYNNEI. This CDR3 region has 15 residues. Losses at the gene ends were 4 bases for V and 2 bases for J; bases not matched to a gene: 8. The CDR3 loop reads CASSATGTDTYEQYF. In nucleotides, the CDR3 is TGTGCCAGCAGTGCCACCGGGACAGACACCTACGAGCAGTACTTC.

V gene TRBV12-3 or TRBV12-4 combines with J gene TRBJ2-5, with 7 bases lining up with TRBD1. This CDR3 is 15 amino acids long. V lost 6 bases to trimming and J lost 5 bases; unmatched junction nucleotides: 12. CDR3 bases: TGTGCCAGCAGCCCAGCAGAGGGGGCCCATGAGACCCAGTACTTC. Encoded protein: CASSPAEGAHETQYF.

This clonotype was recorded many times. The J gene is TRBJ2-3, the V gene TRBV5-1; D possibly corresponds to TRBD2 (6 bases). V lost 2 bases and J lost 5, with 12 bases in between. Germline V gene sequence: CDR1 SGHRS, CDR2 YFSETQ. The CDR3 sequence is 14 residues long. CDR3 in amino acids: CASSLRDSRDTQYF. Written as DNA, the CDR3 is TGCGCCAGCAGCTTACGGGACTCAAGAGATACGCAGTATTTT.